These 22 T cell receptor beta chains originate from one sample sequenced in a study of metastatic and nonmetastatic thyroid tumors. TCRdb called clones again from the PCR reads with MiXCR. The sample shows over 25,000 clones, 15% to 20% of them seen only once. Thyroid surgery was preceded by no treatment in any patient. Sequencing used blood. The receptors were gathered from a female donor with papillary thyroid cancer or a benign thyroid nodule (not recorded which). Some clones in this sample may be carry-over from other donors' samples.

The chain is built from TRBV6-1 and TRBJ2-2; D may match TRBD1 or TRBD2 (5 bases each). This CDR3 region has 14 residues. CDR1 and CDR2 (germline): MNHNS, SASEGT. V lost 8 bases, J lost 9 bases, and 19 bases lay in between. The CDR3 DNA reads as TGTGCCAGCCCAGAGGGGCGAGTCCCCTGGGAGCTGTTTTTT. Protein product: CASPEGRVPWELFF.

Many counts were recorded for this clone. The rearrangement joins TRBV2 to TRBJ1-6; D may be TRBD1 (5 bases). CDR1 and CDR2 (germline): SNHLY, FYNNEI. The CDR3 totals 13 residues. V gave up 7 bases and J gave up 14 bases, with 18 bases separating them. The CDR3 loop reads CASTRTGLGTLHF. The CDR3 bases are TGTGCCAGCACCCGGACGGGGCTAGGGACCCTCCACTTT. The full variable domain, completed using reference TRBV2 and TRBJ1-6, is EPEVTQTPSHQVTQMGQEVILRCVPISNHLYFYWYRQILGQKVEFLVSFYNNEISEKSEIFDDQFSVERPDGSNFTLKIRSTKLEDSAMYFCASTRTGLGTLHFGNGTRLTVT.

This clone was found many times. The chain uses TRBV9 and TRBJ2-5, with TRBD2 matching 10 bases. The germline V gene has CDR1 SGDLS and CDR2 YYNGEE. J was trimmed by 2 bases and V by 4 bases; bases with no gene match: 5. The CDR3 runs to 15 residues. The CDR3 bases are TGTGCCAGCAGCCCCTCTAGCGGGGGTCAAGAGACCCAGTACTTC. This translates into CASSPSSGGQETQYF.

This clone has a handful of counts. J is TRBJ1-3 and V is TRBV2; D is undetermined. The CDR3 runs to 13 residues. V lost 4 bases to trimming and J lost 0 bases, with 4 bases between them. CDR1 SNHLY and CDR2 FYNNEI come from the germline V gene. The CDR3 nucleotides are TGTGCCAGCAGTGGGGACTCTGGAAACACCATATATTTT. Translated, it gives CASSGDSGNTIYF.

The genes are TRBV11-2 and TRBJ2-7, with 13 positions matching TRBD2. Trimming removed 4 bases from V and 5 bases from J; junction bases left unmatched: 5. This CDR3 is built from 15 residues. In germline, CDR1 is SGHAT, CDR2 FQNNGV. This CDR3 is CASSSWTSGSDEQYF. The CDR3 DNA sequence: TGTGCCAGCAGCTCTTGGACTAGCGGGAGTGACGAGCAGTACTTC.

As concerns this clone: The junction does not match germline at one end; this may be a read error. The genes are TRBV6-1 and TRBJ2-2, with D maybe TRBD1 (5 bases). CDR1 MNHNS and CDR2 SASEGT come from the germline V gene. The CDR3 consists of 14 residues. The CDR3, as DNA: TGTGCCAGCAGTCGGCAGGGCGTCACCGGTGAGCTGTTTTTT. This translates into CASSRQGVTGELFF.

This clone occurred many times. The chain combines TRBV24-1 with TRBJ2-7, with D uncertain. V lost 6 bases to trimming and J lost 1 base, with 12 bases between them. From germline, CDR1 is KGHDR and CDR2 SFDVKD. The CDR3 is made up of 14 amino acids. In DNA, the CDR3 is TGTGCCACCAGTACGAGTCGCGGATCCTACGAGCAGTACTTC. Its translation is CATSTSRGSYEQYF.

This clone was found many times. The V gene is TRBV4-3, the J gene TRBJ2-7, with TRBD1 matching over 10 bases. This CDR3 is 16 amino acids long. Trimming took 0 bases from V and 5 from J; bases not matched to a gene: 7. Germline CDR1 LGHNA, CDR2 YSLEER. The CDR3, as DNA: TGCGCCAGCAGCCAAGATTTCGGGACAGGGGTTGACGAGCAGTACTTC. Residues: CASSQDFGTGVDEQYF.

There are many counts of this clone. V and J are TRBV4-2 and TRBJ2-7; no firm D call. The V and J ends lost 0 bases and 0 bases respectively, with 12 bases between them. CDR1 is LGHNA, CDR2 YNFKEQ, per germline. The length of the CDR3 is 16 residues. The CDR3 sequence: CASSQDISPSSYEQYF. In DNA, the CDR3 is TGTGCCAGCAGCCAAGACATTTCTCCGAGCTCCTACGAGCAGTACTTC.

This chain uses TRBV6-2 or TRBV6-3 with TRBJ2-7; 7 bases are shared with TRBD2. J lost 4 bases, V lost 6 bases, and 9 bases had no gene match. This CDR3 spans 14 amino acids. CDR1 is MNHEY and CDR2 is SVGEGT in the germline V gene. The CDR3 DNA follows: TGTGCCAGCAGAGGTATCGGGAGGATTTACGAGCAGTACTTC. It is translated as CASRGIGRIYEQYF.

CDR3 nucleotides: TGCGCCAGCAGTTATGGTCGGAGCGCTAACACCGGGGAGCTGTTTTTT. It codes for CASSYGRSANTGELFF. This chain uses TRBV10-2 with TRBJ2-2; D gene uncertain. Germline loops: CDR1 WSHSY, CDR2 SAAADI. This CDR3 has 16 amino acids. The V and J ends lost 5 bases and 2 bases respectively, with 15 bases between them.

This clone was recorded at least ten times. The genes are TRBV5-1 and TRBJ2-1; TRBD2 agrees at 8 bases. Looked up from germline, CDR1 is SGHRS and CDR2 is YFSETQ. The CDR3 totals 14 residues. V lost 2 bases and J lost 9; bases outside the gene matches: 7. The DNA for the CDR3 is TGCGCCAGCAGCTTCCAGCGGGAGCGGCGTGAGCAGTTCTTC. It codes for CASSFQRERREQFF. Supplemented by reference TRBV5-1 and TRBJ2-1, the full variable domain reads KAGVTQTPRYLIKTRGQQVTLSCSPISGHRSVSWYQQTPGQGLQFLFEYFSETQRNKGNFPGRFSGRQFSNSRSEMNVSTLELGDSALYLCASSFQRERREQFFGPGTRLTVL.

This clone was observed many times. The rearrangement joins TRBV5-1 to TRBJ1-5, with D tentatively TRBD1 (5 bases). CDR1 SGHRS and CDR2 YFSETQ come from the germline V gene. Trimming cost V 0 bases and J 5 bases, with 9 bases left between them. The CDR3 runs 14 residues. The CDR3 reads CASSLDRFDQPQHF. CDR3 DNA sequence: TGCGCCAGCAGCTTGGACAGGTTCGATCAGCCCCAGCATTTT.

This clone was recorded many times. The V and J genes are TRBV20-1 and TRBJ2-7, with 9 bases aligning to TRBD1. The germline V gene encodes CDR1 DFQATT and CDR2 SNEGSKA (reference sequence). CDR3 length: 13 residues. After removal of 5 bases from V and 6 bases from J, the junction contained 8 bases not matched to a gene. The chain's CDR3 is CSAPGQGRSEQYF. The CDR3 DNA reads as TGCAGTGCTCCGGGACAGGGCCGTTCCGAGCAGTACTTC.

As regards this clone: A read error may account for a junction end that differs from germline. The CDR3 spells CASNAGTGYNEHFF. Here the CDR3 DNA reads TGTGCCAGCAATGCGGGGACAGGCTACAATGAGCATTTCTTC. This chain uses TRBV27 with TRBJ2-1, with 8 bases fitting TRBD1. CDR3 length: 14 amino acids. Germline CDR1 is MNHEY and CDR2 is SMNVEV (reference sequence).

This clone was seen repeatedly, ten times or more. This chain links TRBV11-1 with TRBJ2-7; no definite D call. CDR1 SGHAT and CDR2 FQDESV come from the germline V gene (reference sequence). This CDR3 is 13 amino acids long. V was trimmed by 1 base and J by 2 bases, leaving 6 bases between them. Here the CDR3 reads CASSLGVAYEQYF. In DNA form, the CDR3 reads TGTGCCAGCAGCTTAGGCGTGGCCTACGAGCAGTACTTC.

This clone was detected many times. The CDR3 sequence is CSAKGQRGSYEQYF. CDR3 bases: TGCAGTGCAAAGGGGCAGCGGGGGTCCTACGAGCAGTACTTC. V usage is TRBV20-1 and J usage is TRBJ2-7; 8 bases match TRBD2. V lost 6 bases, J lost 1 base, and 8 bases stayed unmatched. Germline CDR1 DFQATT, CDR2 SNEGSKA (reference sequence). CDR3 length: 14 residues.

The chain combines TRBV30 with TRBJ1-2; TRBD1 matches 8 bases. This CDR3 contains 16 residues. The germline V gene has CDR1 GTSNPN and CDR2 SVGIG (reference sequence). J lost 4 bases, V lost 0 bases, and 10 bases had no gene match. CDR3 amino acids: CAWSVGQGALGYGYTF. The CDR3 nucleotides read TGTGCCTGGAGTGTAGGCCAGGGGGCGTTGGGCTATGGCTACACCTTC.

This clone was observed many times. CDR3 loop: CSDPTGMAKNIQYF. In DNA form, the CDR3 reads TGCAGTGACCCGACAGGGATGGCCAAAAACATTCAGTACTTC. This chain uses TRBV20-1 with TRBJ2-4, with 7 bases fitting TRBD1. The CDR3 runs to 14 residues. V lost 7 bases and J lost 1; bases outside the gene matches: 7. The V gene's germline CDR1 is DFQATT and CDR2 SNEGSKA (reference sequence).

By share, this clone ranks as medium-sized (0.01 to 0.1%). The chain carries TRBV28 and TRBJ1-2; 7 positions agree with TRBD1. Germline CDR1 reads MDHEN; CDR2 reads SYDVKM. V shed 3 bases and J 4 bases; nucleotides not matched to a gene: 5. The length of the CDR3 is 14 residues. CDR3 in DNA: TGTGCCAGCAGTTTGTTGACAGGGTCCTATGGCTACACCTTC. Translated, it gives CASSLLTGSYGYTF.

Ten or more counts support this clone. A much larger clone sits a single nucleotide away, making a read error possible. The gene calls are TRBV19 and TRBJ2-3, with TRBD2 as a possible D gene (6 bases). V shed 7 bases and J shed 5 bases, with 13 bases lying between them. The germline V gene encodes CDR1 LNHDA and CDR2 SQIVND (reference sequence). The CDR3 extends over 13 amino acids. CDR3 in DNA: TGTGCCAGTAATCCGGGAGATCAAGATACGCAGTATTTT. Its translation is CASNPGDQDTQYF.

There are many counts of this clone. The J gene is TRBJ2-2, the V gene TRBV6-6, with TRBD2 matching 11 bases. There are 21 residues in the CDR3. With V trimmed by 4 bases and J by 6 bases, 22 bases remained unmatched. The germline V gene encodes CDR1 MNHNY and CDR2 SVGAGI (reference sequence). The chain's CDR3 is CASSSQLFLSGRAERAGELFF. In DNA, the CDR3 is TGTGCCAGCAGTTCACAATTGTTTCTTAGCGGGAGGGCCGAGCGGGCCGGGGAGCTGTTTTTT.